These 24 T cell receptor beta chains originate from one sample sequenced in a study of blood T cells in healthy people across ages (dated by TCRdb to about 2015). Preparation of the library involved 5' RACE. TCRdb records Illumina HiSeq 2500 as the sequencer. A second roughly 7 to 11 cycle PCR used a sample-barcoded 5' primer and a J-beta primer mix. TCRdb took the public reads, trimmed them with fastp at Q25, ran MiXCR for clone calling and kept in-frame beta chains. Rows matching on CDR3 protein sequence are summarized as one entry with the most common DNA and genes. Counted in this sample were hundreds of thousands of distinct CDR3 sequences; approximately 30% of them appeared once. The ten largest clones represent about a sixth of the sample. Sequencing was done on a sample of blood. Receptor source: a woman of 80 years or more in good health.

This chain joins TRBV30 and TRBJ2-6; D gene ambiguous. V dropped 2 bases and J dropped 0 bases, with 11 bases sitting between them. Germline CDR1 is GTSNPN and CDR2 is SVGIG (reference sequence). The CDR3 sequence is 16 residues long. CDR3 nucleotide sequence: TGTGCCTGGAGTCTCAGGTCCCTCTCTGGGGCCAACGTCCTGACTTTC. This gives the protein CAWSLRSLSGANVLTF.

V and J are TRBV30 and TRBJ2-2; possible D gene TRBD1, 6 bases. Germline CDR1 GTSNPN, CDR2 SVGIG (reference sequence). The CDR3 loop spans 14 amino acids. With 1 base removed from V and 5 bases from J, the gap between germline ends came to 11 bases. CDR3 sequence: CAWSGGLETGELFF. Written as DNA, the CDR3 is TGTGCCTGGAGTGGGGGGCTCGAAACCGGGGAGCTGTTTTTT. The variable domain in full, with the rest retrieved from reference TRBV30 and TRBJ2-2, is SQTIHQWPATLVQPVGSPLSLECTVEGTSNPNLYWYRQAAGRGLQLLFYSVGIGQISSEVPQNLSASRPQDRQFILSSKKLLLSDSGFYLCAWSGGLETGELFFGEGSRLTVL.

The rearrangement uses TRBV18 and TRBJ2-7, with D possibly TRBD2 on 5 matching bases. The CDR3 runs to 12 residues. Trimming took off 3 bases at V and 6 bases at J, with 9 bases between the two ends. Per the germline V gene, CDR1 is KGHSH and CDR2 is LQKENI. CDR3 protein: CASSPIEGEQYF. CDR3 DNA: TGTGCCAGCTCACCCATAGAGGGCGAGCAGTACTTC.

This clonotype was seen repeatedly, ten times or more. The CDR3 DNA sequence: TGTGCCAGCAGCTTAGGGGCTAGGGCAGGGACACAAGAGACCCAGTACTTC. Its translation is CASSLGARAGTQETQYF. The rearrangement links TRBV7-2 to TRBJ2-5, with a tentative D call TRBD1 (6 bases). V lost 1 base and J 2 bases, leaving 17 bases between the germline ends. The CDR3 covers 17 residues. The germline gives CDR1 SGHTA, CDR2 FQGNSA.

The genes are TRBV30 and TRBJ1-5, with 8 bases aligning to TRBD1. Germline V gives CDR1 GTSNPN, CDR2 SVGIG (reference sequence). The CDR3 has 14 amino acids. V trimming: 4 bases; J trimming: 1 base; junction bases outside the gene matches: 3. The CDR3: CAWNPGGSNQPQHF. CDR3 in DNA: TGTGCCTGGAACCCAGGGGGCAGCAATCAGCCCCAGCATTTT.

The V and J genes are TRBV3-1 and TRBJ1-1; TRBD1 is a possible D gene (5 bases). Germline V gives CDR1 LGHDT, CDR2 YNNKEL (reference sequence). The CDR3 spans 13 residues. Trimming cost V 6 bases and J 4 bases, with 12 bases left between them. The CDR3 DNA is TGTGCCAGCAGTCATTGGGGGGGCACTGAAGCTTTCTTT. Its translation: CASSHWGGTEAFF. Together with reference TRBV3-1 and TRBJ1-1, the CDR3 gives the full variable domain: DTAVSQTPKYLVTQMGNDKSIKCEQNLGHDTMYWYKQDSKKFLKIMFSYNNKELIINETVPNRFSPKSPDKAHLNLHINSLELGDSAVYFCASSHWGGTEAFFGQGTRLTVV.

This chain links TRBV11-2 with TRBJ2-7; D possibly matches TRBD1 or TRBD2 (6 bases each). This CDR3 spans 15 amino acids. CDR1 and CDR2 (germline): SGHAT, FQNNGV. The V end was cut by 1 base, the J end by 6 bases, with 16 bases between. The CDR3, as DNA: TGTGCCAGCAGCTTAGGTGGGGATGGAGGGGGCGAGCAGTACTTC. It specifies CASSLGGDGGGEQYF.

This clonotype was found a few times. Given a much more abundant clone one base away, this may be a read error. This chain uses TRBV15 with TRBJ2-1, with TRBD2 matching over 7 bases. The assigned J gene may be wrong: the sequence end matches TRBJ2-7 better. The CDR3 covers 16 residues. Germline V lookup: CDR1 LNHNV, CDR2 YYDKDF (reference sequence). As DNA, the CDR3 is TGTGCCACCAGCAGAGATTTTGGACTAGGCTACAATGAGCAGTACTTC. Amino acid sequence: CATSRDFGLGYNEQYF.

The V gene is TRBV7-8, the J gene TRBJ2-1; possible D gene TRBD2, 5 bases. The CDR3 runs to 12 residues. Per the germline V gene, CDR1 is SGHVS and CDR2 is FQNEAQ. Trimming took 2 bases from V and 9 from J, leaving 8 bases between them. CDR3 region: CASSLNSVEQFF. The CDR3 DNA follows: TGTGCCAGCAGCTTAAATAGCGTTGAGCAGTTCTTC.

This clonotype was seen only a few times. This clone may be a read error of a much larger clone one base away. This chain links TRBV2 with TRBJ2-7; D might be TRBD1 or TRBD2, each matching 5 bases. The CDR3 covers 12 residues. Germline CDR1 SNHLY, CDR2 FYNNEI. The V gene lost 6 bases and the J gene lost 3 bases, with 9 bases spanning the gap. Written as DNA, the CDR3 is TGTGCCAGCAGGGGACGGGGCTACGAGCAGTACTTC. Amino acid sequence: CASRGRGYEQYF.

The chain combines TRBV12-3 or TRBV12-4 with TRBJ2-2; the match to TRBD1 covers 8 bases. Trimming removed 6 bases from V and 3 bases from J; junction bases left unmatched: 3. The CDR3 length is 14 residues. CDR3 loop: CASRQGAYTGELFF. The CDR3 DNA reads TGTGCCAGCAGGCAGGGGGCATACACCGGGGAGCTGTTTTTT.

This clonotype was counted many times. The chain uses TRBV3-1 and TRBJ2-5; 9 bases align to TRBD1. V was clipped by 1 base and J by 4 bases; unmatched bases: 7. Germline V lookup: CDR1 LGHDT, CDR2 YNNKEL (reference sequence). The CDR3 contains 16 residues. The CDR3 DNA sequence: TGTGCCAGCAGCCAAGTAGGACAGGGGATTATAGAGACCCAGTACTTC. It specifies CASSQVGQGIIETQYF.

Ten or more counts support this clonotype. The CDR3 nucleotides read TGTGCCAGCAAGCAAGACCCCAGCCAGCCCCAGCATTTT. Translated: CASKQDPSQPQHF. The chain recombines TRBV12-3 or TRBV12-4 with TRBJ1-5; no clear D. Trimming cost V 7 bases and J 7 bases, with 14 bases left between them. The CDR3 runs 13 residues.

The chain employs TRBV19 and TRBJ2-3; 9 bases agree with TRBD1. The J segment lost 4 bases and the V segment lost 7 bases, leaving 9 bases of the junction unmatched. The CDR3 contains 15 residues. Germline assignment: CDR1 LNHDA and CDR2 SQIVND (reference sequence). CDR3 nucleotide sequence: TGTGCCAGTATTTCCGGGACAGGGATTCCAGATACGCAGTATTTT. Its protein is CASISGTGIPDTQYF.

The chain combines TRBV18 with TRBJ1-2; D not certain. The CDR3 length is 15 residues. Trimming left V 5 bases short and J 1 base short, with 14 bases between. In germline, CDR1 is KGHSH, CDR2 LQKENI. The CDR3: CASSISPAINYGYTF. CDR3 bases: TGTGCCAGCTCAATCTCGCCAGCAATTAACTATGGCTACACCTTC.

This clonotype came up many times. J is TRBJ2-6 and V is TRBV6-2 or TRBV6-3, with 11 bases aligning to TRBD1. V shed 1 base and J 3 bases; nucleotides not matched to a gene: 5. The CDR3 covers 18 residues. Germline V gene sequence: CDR1 MNHEY, CDR2 SVGEGT. CDR3 nucleotide sequence: TGTGCCAGCAGTTACTTTGGACAGGGGGCTAGTGGGGCCAACGTCCTGACTTTC. Amino acid sequence: CASSYFGQGASGANVLTF.

A few counts support this clonotype. A much larger clone is a single base away; this may be a read error. The chain links TRBV7-9 to TRBJ2-5; TRBD1 aligns across 9 bases. The CDR3 spans 14 residues. J lost 11 bases, V lost 11 bases, and 18 bases had no gene match. Germline V gene lookup returns CDR1 SEHNR and CDR2 FQNEAQ (reference sequence). CDR3 DNA: TGTGCCGGCACCCCGGGACAGGGAAACAATGAGCAGTACTTC. This sequence encodes CAGTPGQGNNEQYF.

This clonotype was detected only a few times. This chain connects TRBV18 to TRBJ2-7, with D possibly matching TRBD1 (6 bases). This CDR3 contains 14 residues. Per germline, CDR1 KGHSH and CDR2 LQKENI. Trimming removed 4 bases from V and 4 bases from J, with 14 bases in between. CDR3 bases: TGTGCCAGCTCACGGACAGAGACTACGTACGAGCAGTACTTC. Its protein is CASSRTETTYEQYF.

This clonotype came up a few times. The J gene is TRBJ1-4, the V gene TRBV7-9; 10 bases are a match to TRBD1. V lost 6 bases and J lost 14; bases outside the gene matches: 12. The CDR3 is 14 residues long. In germline, CDR1 is SEHNR, CDR2 FQNEAQ (reference sequence). The CDR3 DNA is TGTGCCAGCAGTCAGGGACAGGGGTCCGCCTTGCTGTTTTTT. This sequence encodes CASSQGQGSALLFF.

This clonotype was seen repeatedly, ten times or more. A clone one base away is much larger, so this may be a read error. The CDR3 DNA reads TGTGCCACCAGCAGAGATCGGGGGGGCGTTGTCAATGAGCAGTACTTC. Encoded protein: CATSRDRGGVVNEQYF. The chain couples TRBV15 to TRBJ2-5; 8 bases map to TRBD2. V lost 0 bases, J lost 11 bases, and 14 bases stayed unmatched. The germline gives CDR1 LNHNV, CDR2 YYDKDF (reference sequence). CDR3 length equals 16 residues.

This clonotype was detected many times. The V call is TRBV20-1, the J call TRBJ2-5; D remains ambiguous. The V end lost 1 base, the J end lost 5 bases, and 5 bases lay between the germline ends. CDR1 and CDR2 from the germline V gene are DFQATT and SNEGSKA (reference sequence). The CDR3 consists of 11 residues. The CDR3 DNA is TGCAGTGCTAGAGGTTACGAGACCCAGTACTTC. This translates into CSARGYETQYF.

At least ten counts were recorded for this clonotype. The V and J genes are TRBV4-1 and TRBJ2-1; tentative D call: TRBD1 (6 bases). CDR1 and CDR2 (germline): MGHRA, YSYEKL. V lost 1 base, J lost 3 bases, and 16 bases lay in between. The CDR3 covers 17 residues. The CDR3 DNA reads as TGCGCCAGCAGCCAAGTTGGGGTGTCACAGGGCTACAATGAGCAGTTCTTC. This codes for CASSQVGVSQGYNEQFF.

This clonotype was detected many times. This chain links TRBV2 with TRBJ2-7, with D possibly TRBD1 on 5 matching bases. The CDR3 extends over 14 amino acids. With 2 bases removed from V and 0 bases from J, the gap between germline ends came to 8 bases. Germline V gene lookup returns CDR1 SNHLY and CDR2 FYNNEI. The CDR3 sequence is CASSELRVSYEQYF. The CDR3 DNA reads TGTGCCAGCAGTGAACTCAGGGTCTCCTACGAGCAGTACTTC.

At least ten counts were recorded for this clonotype. The chain joins TRBV14 to TRBJ2-7; D unresolved. CDR1 and CDR2 (germline): SGHDN, FVKESK. V dropped 1 base and J dropped 4 bases, with 8 bases sitting between them. This CDR3 contains 13 residues. The CDR3 nucleotides read TGTGCCAGCAGCCAAGTCAGTCAGTACGAGCAGTACTTC. It codes for CASSQVSQYEQYF.